Presented here are 7 T cell receptor beta chains from one specimen sequenced in a study of cytomegalovirus exposure and HLA in healthy donors. The data were produced by immunoSEQ multiplex PCR, yet TCRdb's version contains in-frame clones alone and is incomplete. Of 150,000 or so clones in the sample, 70% to 90% were seen once. The sample consisted of PBMCs. The receptors derive from a man aged 18-30 years in good health and CMV-seropositive.

The gene calls are TRBV6-5 and TRBJ2-7; D is perhaps TRBD1 (5 bases). Trimming cost V 6 bases and J 6 bases, with 12 bases left between them. Germline lookup yields CDR1 MNHEY and CDR2 SVGAGI. This CDR3 has 12 residues. The chain's CDR3 is CASSQLQGEQYF. Here the CDR3 DNA reads TGTGCCAGCAGCCAACTCCAGGGCGAGCAGTACTTC.

The DNA for the CDR3 is TGTGCCAGCAGACCTGGGGCCGGAAACACCATATATTTT. Its protein product is CASRPGAGNTIYF. The rearrangement joins TRBV6-5 to TRBJ1-3; perhaps TRBD1 as D (5 bases). V was trimmed by 6 bases and J by 4 bases, leaving 10 bases between them. Germline V gives CDR1 MNHEY, CDR2 SVGAGI. The CDR3 is 13 amino acids.

V and J are TRBV5-1 and TRBJ2-7; 7 positions agree with TRBD2. This CDR3 has 15 residues. Germline V gene data show CDR1 as SGHRS and CDR2 as YFSETQ. Trimming at V came to 4 bases and at J to 3 bases, leaving 10 bases not matched to a gene. The CDR3 here is CASSSIAGVDYEQYF. The CDR3 DNA sequence: TGCGCCAGCAGCAGTATAGCGGGTGTGGACTACGAGCAGTACTTC.

The chain is built from TRBV27 and TRBJ1-3; 7 bases map to TRBD1. The J segment lost 0 bases and the V segment lost 6 bases, leaving 5 bases of the junction unmatched. The germline V gene encodes CDR1 MNHEY and CDR2 SMNVEV (reference sequence). CDR3 size: 15 residues. CDR3 DNA sequence: TGTGCCAGCAGCTGGTCAGGGGGCTCTGGAAACACCATATATTTT. Its translation: CASSWSGGSGNTIYF.

The chain links TRBV19 to TRBJ1-5; D ambiguous. V lost 2 bases, J lost 9 bases, and 8 bases lay in between. This CDR3 is built from 12 residues. The germline V gene encodes CDR1 LNHDA and CDR2 SQIVND (reference sequence). The CDR3 coding sequence is TGTGCCAGTAGTATAAGGTGGAGGCCCCAGCATTTT. Protein: CASSIRWRPQHF.

This clone appeared many times. J is TRBJ2-1 and V is TRBV19; 12 bases align to TRBD2. The germline V gene encodes CDR1 LNHDA and CDR2 SQIVND (reference sequence). The CDR3 spans 16 residues. J lost 8 bases, V lost 9 bases, and 14 bases had no gene match. The chain's CDR3 is CASTAASGRAEDEQFF. The CDR3 DNA is TGTGCCAGCACTGCGGCTAGCGGGAGGGCCGAGGATGAGCAGTTCTTC.

The gene calls are TRBV29-1 and TRBJ1-1; 10 bases map to TRBD1. Germline V lookup: CDR1 SQVTM, CDR2 ANQGSEA. There are 15 residues in the CDR3. Losses at the gene ends were 4 bases for V and 4 bases for J; bases not matched to a gene: 9. The CDR3 sequence: CSVGGDRGKGTEAFF. DNA of the CDR3: TGCAGCGTTGGGGGGGACAGGGGAAAAGGCACTGAAGCTTTCTTT.